These 3 T cell receptor beta chains were sequenced from one sample in a study of metastatic and nonmetastatic thyroid tumors. TCRdb re-called the PCR reads via MiXCR. The sample includes about 31,000 clones, approximately 20% of them seen just once. All patients reached thyroid surgery having received no treatment beforehand. Sequencing was carried out using blood. The receptors here all came from a female donor with papillary thyroid cancer or a benign thyroid nodule (not recorded which). Some clones in this sample may be carry-over from other donors' samples.

This clone was detected ten times or more. This chain connects TRBV20-1 to TRBJ2-1, with TRBD2 identical over 14 bases. The CDR3 has 16 residues. Germline V CDR1 and CDR2: DFQATT, SNEGSKA (reference sequence). The trim removed 4 bases at V and 5 bases at J, leaving 7 bases unmatched. The CDR3 coding sequence is TGCAGTGCTAATACGGGACTAGCGGGGGTCAACAATGAGCAGTTCTTC. It specifies CSANTGLAGVNNEQFF.

This clone is medium-sized in the sample. The chain recombines TRBV6-6 with TRBJ1-1; unclear D gene. Looked up from germline, CDR1 is MNHNY and CDR2 is SVGAGI (reference sequence). The CDR3 contains 15 residues. V shed 2 bases and J shed 4 bases, with 14 bases lying between them. The CDR3 DNA follows: TGTGCCAGCAGTTACCAAGTGGAATTGAGCACTGAAGCTTTCTTT. Translated: CASSYQVELSTEAFF.

This clone was found a few times. DNA for the CDR3: TGTGCCACCAGTGATTGGGACAGGGACACCGGGGAGCTGTTTTTT. Translating gives CATSDWDRDTGELFF. The chain has TRBV24-1 and TRBJ2-2; 9 positions match TRBD1. J lost 3 bases, V lost 2 bases, and 0 bases had no gene match. The germline gives CDR1 KGHDR, CDR2 SFDVKD. The CDR3 extends over 15 amino acids.